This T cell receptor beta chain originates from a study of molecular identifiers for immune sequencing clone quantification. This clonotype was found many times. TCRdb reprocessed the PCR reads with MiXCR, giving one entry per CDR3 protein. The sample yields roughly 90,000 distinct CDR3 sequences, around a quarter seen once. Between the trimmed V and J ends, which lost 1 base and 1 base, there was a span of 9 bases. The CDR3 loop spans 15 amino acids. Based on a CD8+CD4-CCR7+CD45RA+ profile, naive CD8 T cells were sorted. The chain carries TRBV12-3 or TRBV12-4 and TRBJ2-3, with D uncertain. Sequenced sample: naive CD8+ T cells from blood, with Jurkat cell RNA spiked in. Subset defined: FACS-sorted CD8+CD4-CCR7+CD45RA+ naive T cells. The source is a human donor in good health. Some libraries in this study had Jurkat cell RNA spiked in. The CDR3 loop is CASSLVEVGTDTQYF. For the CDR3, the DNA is TGTGCCAGCAGTTTAGTCGAGGTTGGCACAGATACGCAGTATTTT.